Reported below is one T cell receptor (beta chain). What it binds is unknown. This record comes from a study of siplizumab effects on memory and regulatory T cells. Study-level results: Proliferating Tregs' suppressive function in siplizumab cultures went unconfirmed.

Assays captured 75,000 to 100,000 TCR templates per sample. Data came from immunoSEQ multiplex PCR; TCRdb stores just in-frame clones and leaves some out. The sample holds about 50,000 clones, more than 75% seen once. Sequences were obtained from naive CD8+ T cells sorted from blood. This receptor was identified in a human donor in good health.

CDR3 residues: CSVDRVTEAFF. Here the CDR3 DNA reads TGCAGCGTGGACAGGGTAACTGAAGCTTTCTTT. The chain has TRBV29-1 and TRBJ1-1; TRBD1 matches at 8 bases. The V and J ends lost 6 bases and 5 bases, in that order; junction bases with no gene match: 2. Per germline, CDR1 SQVTM and CDR2 ANQGSEA. The CDR3 length is 11 residues.